This passage covers 27 T cell receptor beta chains from one sample sequenced in a study of cytomegalovirus exposure and HLA in healthy donors. PCR involved 60 Vbeta and 13 Jbeta primers. Profiling relied on immunoSEQ multiplex PCR, and the TCRdb table lists in-frame clones only, not all of them. The data show more than 150,000 clones, 80% seen once. Specimen: PBMCs. These receptors were collected from a boy between 10 and 17 years old in good health and CMV-seronegative.

This chain links TRBV4-2 with TRBJ1-1, with 7 positions matching TRBD1. Germline values: CDR1 LGHNA, CDR2 YNFKEQ. CDR3 length: 15 amino acids. V shed 4 bases, J shed 6 bases, and the junction held 11 bases outside the gene matches. The CDR3 coding sequence is TGTGCCAGCAGCCCGCCAGACAGGGTGTTCTCTGAAGCTTTCTTT. It translates to CASSPPDRVFSEAFF.

This sequence joins TRBV7-8 and TRBJ1-1, with 8 positions matching TRBD1. V was pared by 5 bases and J by 1 base, with 12 bases of the junction left unmatched. The CDR3 contains 17 residues. Germline values: CDR1 SGHVS, CDR2 FQNEAQ. Here the CDR3 reads CASSQSGQVAGNTEAFF. The DNA of the CDR3 is TGTGCCAGCAGCCAGTCGGGACAGGTTGCCGGGAACACTGAAGCTTTCTTT.

The chain recombines TRBV5-8 with TRBJ1-4; D may be TRBD1 (5 bases). This CDR3 has 15 residues. Trimming took off 0 bases at V and 7 bases at J, with 13 bases between the two ends. CDR1 and CDR2 from the germline V gene are SGHTS and YDEGEE. CDR3 loop: CASSLDRGGGEKLFF. The CDR3 region has the DNA TGTGCCAGCAGCTTGGATCGCGGGGGGGGTGAAAAACTGTTTTTT.

The chain is built from TRBV18 and TRBJ2-7; the D gene is possibly TRBD2 (6 bases). The CDR3 runs to 15 residues. The V and J ends lost 4 bases and 6 bases respectively, with 19 bases between them. From germline, CDR1 is KGHSH and CDR2 LQKENI. CDR3 nucleotides: TGTGCCAGCTCACGCCGGGACTCCGGTGGCTCCGAGCAGTACTTC. It yields the protein CASSRRDSGGSEQYF.

V gene TRBV19 combines with J gene TRBJ1-2; D not resolved. Germline V gives CDR1 LNHDA, CDR2 SQIVND (reference sequence). This CDR3 contains 16 residues. V lost 3 bases to trimming and J lost 0 bases, with 14 bases between them. Written as DNA, the CDR3 is TGTGCCAGTAGTATCTCCGGGAGACCTCCTAACTATGGCTACACCTTC. Its protein product is CASSISGRPPNYGYTF.

The CDR3 DNA sequence: TGTGCCTGGAGCCGGCTAGCGCATTCCTACGAGCAGTACTTC. Its protein product is CAWSRLAHSYEQYF. V usage is TRBV30 and J usage is TRBJ2-7, with D perhaps TRBD2 (6 bases). Germline V gives CDR1 GTSNPN, CDR2 SVGIG (reference sequence). The CDR3 consists of 14 residues. The V and J ends lost 3 bases and 1 base respectively, with 13 bases between them.

CDR3 bases: TGTGCCTGGAGTGATGAGCGGGAAGGGTACAATGAGCAGTTCTTC. Protein sequence: CAWSDEREGYNEQFF. The V and J genes are TRBV30 and TRBJ2-1; TRBD2 matches 7 bases. The CDR3 spans 15 residues. V lost 1 base and J lost 4; bases outside the gene matches: 7. Germline lookup yields CDR1 GTSNPN and CDR2 SVGIG (reference sequence).

This clone was observed a few times. The V gene is TRBV10-3, the J gene TRBJ1-2; the D is unclear. This CDR3 contains 13 residues. CDR1 and CDR2 from the germline V gene are ENHRY and SYGVKD. V lost 3 bases to trimming and J lost 6 bases, with 11 bases between them. This chain's CDR3 is CAISDKGADGYTF. The CDR3, as DNA: TGTGCCATCAGTGATAAGGGAGCGGATGGCTACACCTTC.

This chain connects TRBV7-3 to TRBJ2-5; TRBD2 matches at 11 bases. The CDR3 spans 16 residues. Germline CDR1 and CDR2: SGHTA and FQGTGA. Losses at the gene ends were 5 bases for V and 5 bases for J; bases not matched to a gene: 10. CDR3: CASSPMGTSGLETQYF. As DNA, the CDR3 is TGTGCCAGCAGCCCCATGGGGACTAGCGGACTGGAGACCCAGTACTTC.

This clone was seen once. This chain links TRBV30 with TRBJ2-2; TRBD2 matches at 10 bases. Germline lookup yields CDR1 GTSNPN and CDR2 SVGIG (reference sequence). V shed 0 bases, J shed 6 bases, and the junction held 4 bases outside the gene matches. The CDR3 consists of 15 residues. CDR3 protein: CAWSVQLAGSGELFF. The CDR3 nucleotides read TGTGCCTGGAGTGTACAACTAGCGGGATCCGGGGAGCTGTTTTTT. Combining the CDR3 with reference TRBV30 and TRBJ2-2 gives the whole variable domain SQTIHQWPATLVQPVGSPLSLECTVEGTSNPNLYWYRQAAGRGLQLLFYSVGIGQISSEVPQNLSASRPQDRQFILSSKKLLLSDSGFYLCAWSVQLAGSGELFFGEGSRLTVL.

The chain combines TRBV28 with TRBJ2-7; 12 positions agree with TRBD2. V shed 3 bases, J shed 4 bases, and the junction held 13 bases outside the gene matches. This CDR3 region has 18 residues. The germline CDR1 and CDR2 sequences are MDHEN and SYDVKM. CDR3 protein: CASSFEDPGTSGLYEQYF. In DNA, the CDR3 is TGTGCCAGCAGTTTTGAGGACCCCGGGACTAGCGGGTTATACGAGCAGTACTTC.

This chain connects TRBV19 to TRBJ2-7; TRBD1 is a possible D gene (6 bases). Looked up from germline, CDR1 is LNHDA and CDR2 is SQIVND (reference sequence). V was clipped by 1 base and J by 3 bases, with 10 bases between them. There are 14 residues in the CDR3. The DNA for the CDR3 is TGTGCCAGTAGTATAGTCTCGACAGGCTACGAGCAGTACTTC. Residues: CASSIVSTGYEQYF.

The V call is TRBV5-1, the J call TRBJ1-5; 10 bases match TRBD1. The CDR3 covers 15 residues. J gave up 4 bases and V 4 bases, and 5 bases lay outside the gene matches. Per germline, CDR1 SGHRS and CDR2 YFSETQ. CDR3 in amino acids: CASSPGTGANQPQHF. DNA of the CDR3: TGCGCCAGCAGCCCCGGGACAGGGGCTAATCAGCCCCAGCATTTT. Looking up the rest from reference TRBV5-1 and TRBJ1-5 gives the full variable domain: KAGVTQTPRYLIKTRGQQVTLSCSPISGHRSVSWYQQTPGQGLQFLFEYFSETQRNKGNFPGRFSGRQFSNSRSEMNVSTLELGDSALYLCASSPGTGANQPQHFGDGTRLSIL.

V is TRBV14 and J is TRBJ2-1; D is possibly TRBD1 (6 bases). Trimming stripped 4 bases from V and 1 base from J, with 8 bases between. The CDR3 sequence is 14 residues long. Germline V gene data show CDR1 as SGHDN and CDR2 as FVKESK. The CDR3 here is CASSPDSSYNEQFF. CDR3 sequence (DNA): TGTGCCAGCAGCCCGGACAGTTCCTACAATGAGCAGTTCTTC.

This chain links TRBV2 with TRBJ1-1; the match to TRBD1 covers 7 bases. Losses at the gene ends were 8 bases for V and 2 bases for J; bases not matched to a gene: 5. This CDR3 contains 13 residues. Germline-derived CDR1 and CDR2 are SNHLY and FYNNEI. In DNA, the CDR3 is TGTGCCAGCCGGGACAGCTTAAACACTGAAGCTTTCTTT. Amino acids: CASRDSLNTEAFF. The entire variable domain, with the rest obtained from reference TRBV2 and TRBJ1-1, is as follows: EPEVTQTPSHQVTQMGQEVILRCVPISNHLYFYWYRQILGQKVEFLVSFYNNEISEKSEIFDDQFSVERPDGSNFTLKIRSTKLEDSAMYFCASRDSLNTEAFFGQGTRLTVV.

The chain recombines TRBV4-1 with TRBJ1-6, with D unresolved. The CDR3 is 19 amino acids. CDR1 MGHRA and CDR2 YSYEKL come from the germline V gene. Trimming shortened V by 0 bases and J by 0 bases, and 15 bases separated the two germline ends. CDR3: CASSQDKISISSYNSPLHF. In DNA form, the CDR3 reads TGCGCCAGCAGCCAAGATAAGATTTCTATTAGCTCCTATAATTCACCCCTCCACTTT.

V gene TRBV28 combines with J gene TRBJ1-2, with D unresolved. Germline-derived CDR1 and CDR2 are MDHEN and SYDVKM. V was pared by 3 bases and J by 3 bases, with 8 bases between. The length of the CDR3 is 13 residues. DNA of the CDR3: TGTGCCAGCAGTTTCCGGAGGGACTATGGCTACACCTTC. It is translated as CASSFRRDYGYTF.

CDR3 sequence (DNA): TGTGCCAGCAGCTTAGGCCTAGCGGGAGATGCCTACGAGCAGTACTTC. Encoded protein: CASSLGLAGDAYEQYF. The chain recombines TRBV11-3 with TRBJ2-7, with TRBD2 matching over 10 bases. Losses at the gene ends were 1 base for V and 2 bases for J; bases not matched to a gene: 5. The germline V gene encodes CDR1 SGHNT and CDR2 YENEEA. The CDR3 has 16 residues.

The genes are TRBV27 and TRBJ2-7; 8 positions agree with TRBD1. The germline V gene has CDR1 MNHEY and CDR2 SMNVEV (reference sequence). Trimming took 3 bases from V and 3 from J; bases not matched to a gene: 4. There are 14 residues in the CDR3. For the CDR3, the DNA is TGTGCCAGCAGTTTCCAGGACAGGGACTACGAGCAGTACTTC. This gives the protein CASSFQDRDYEQYF.

The table lists this clone with a count of one. The V and J genes are TRBV9 and TRBJ2-3, with D possibly matching TRBD2 (5 bases). The CDR3 sequence is 14 residues long. Germline assignment: CDR1 SGDLS and CDR2 YYNGEE. Trimming stripped 1 base from V and 4 bases from J, with 10 bases between. The chain's CDR3 is CASSVLASPDTQYF. The CDR3, as DNA: TGTGCCAGCAGCGTACTAGCATCGCCAGATACGCAGTATTTT.

The chain links TRBV9 to TRBJ2-3; D possibly corresponds to TRBD1 (6 bases). The CDR3 is 13 amino acids. Germline CDR1 is SGDLS and CDR2 is YYNGEE. V lost 3 bases and J lost 4, with 9 bases in between. CDR3 coding DNA: TGTGCCAGCAGCGAGGACAGCTCAGATACGCAGTATTTT. Its protein product is CASSEDSSDTQYF.

The count of this clone is one. The rearrangement joins TRBV27 to TRBJ2-7; 10 bases fit TRBD1. Germline loops: CDR1 MNHEY, CDR2 SMNVEV (reference sequence). The CDR3 has 13 residues. V dropped 6 bases and J dropped 7; count of bases not matched to a gene: 6. As DNA, the CDR3 is TGTGCCAGCAGGGGACAGGGGATGGGAGAGCAGTACTTC. Encoded protein: CASRGQGMGEQYF.

The chain couples TRBV9 to TRBJ2-5, with 9 bases matching TRBD1. Germline CDR1 and CDR2: SGDLS and YYNGEE. The CDR3 is 15 residues long. Trimming removed 5 bases from V and 5 bases from J; junction bases left unmatched: 10. In DNA, the CDR3 is TGTGCCAGCAGTGGGGGACAGGGTCTTTTGGAGACCCAGTACTTC. Its translation: CASSGGQGLLETQYF.

CDR3 residues: CASSLGVGLAGSFTGELFF. The CDR3 DNA follows: TGTGCCAGCAGCCTAGGAGTCGGACTAGCGGGGTCTTTTACGGGGGAGCTGTTTTTT. The gene calls are TRBV9 and TRBJ2-2; 12 bases are a match to TRBD2. CDR3 size: 19 residues. Germline assignment: CDR1 SGDLS and CDR2 YYNGEE. J lost 8 bases, V lost 4 bases, and 18 bases had no gene match.

The chain is built from TRBV19 and TRBJ2-7; D might be TRBD1 (5 bases). Germline V CDR1 and CDR2: LNHDA, SQIVND (reference sequence). The length of the CDR3 is 13 residues. Trimming left V 5 bases short and J 4 bases short, with 12 bases between. This chain's CDR3 is CASSGRQMYEQYF. The DNA for the CDR3 is TGTGCCAGTAGTGGGCGACAGATGTACGAGCAGTACTTC.

V is TRBV6-5 and J is TRBJ1-2; 7 positions agree with TRBD1. Germline V gives CDR1 MNHEY, CDR2 SVGAGI. The V gene end was trimmed by 7 bases and the J gene end by 8 bases; junction bases not matched to a gene: 10. The CDR3 loop spans 13 amino acids. Here the CDR3 DNA reads TGTGCCAGCACTCGACAGGGCCTCGGGGGCTACACCTTC. This gives the protein CASTRQGLGGYTF.

The V and J genes are TRBV19 and TRBJ2-7; TRBD1 agrees at 8 bases. The ends lost 1 base at V and 5 bases at J; junction bases unmatched: 4. The CDR3 extends over 14 amino acids. Germline V lookup: CDR1 LNHDA, CDR2 SQIVND (reference sequence). The CDR3 DNA reads as TGTGCCAGTAGTATAGGACAGGGGTTAAACGAGCAGTACTTC. Protein: CASSIGQGLNEQYF.